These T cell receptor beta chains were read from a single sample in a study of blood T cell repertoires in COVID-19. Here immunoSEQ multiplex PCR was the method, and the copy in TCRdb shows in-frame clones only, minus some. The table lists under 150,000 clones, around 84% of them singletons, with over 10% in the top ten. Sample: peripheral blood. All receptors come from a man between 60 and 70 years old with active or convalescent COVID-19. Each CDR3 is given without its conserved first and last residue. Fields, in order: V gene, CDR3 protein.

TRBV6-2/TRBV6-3 ASSYLAGVKSYGELF
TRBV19 ASSMGQRNQPQH
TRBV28 ASNDPGTANEKLF
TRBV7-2 ASSLLAGTYNEQF
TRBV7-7 ASSQGAGANQETQY
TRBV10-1 ASSRYGYT
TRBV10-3 AIRRPTRGSSGNTIY
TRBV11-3 ASSRTPGGAIYNEQF
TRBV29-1 SADKLAGEYNEQF
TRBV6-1 ASSEASSYNEQF
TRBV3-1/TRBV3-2 ASSQLSGTQY
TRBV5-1 ASSPWQGAYNEQF
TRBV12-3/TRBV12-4 ASSPRTGTEAF
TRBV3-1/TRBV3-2 ASSQESWSQETQY
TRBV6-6 ASSPPGSNQPQH
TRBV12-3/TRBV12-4 ASTLQGYEQY
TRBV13 ASSLREVVGGYT
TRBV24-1 ATSDSSGASGNTIY
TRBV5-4 ASSSGLAGPYTGELF
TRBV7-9 ASSLAGDRGHYGYT
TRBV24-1 ATGRGTGELF
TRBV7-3 ASLSPGPGQLSGANVLT
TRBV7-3 ASSSRTGSGSPLH
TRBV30 ACSRDRAQPQH
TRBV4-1 ASSQATGQFNEKLF
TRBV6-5 ASSITAGSYNEQF
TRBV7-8 ASSAADSHGYGYT
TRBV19 ASSWTSGRIGHEQF
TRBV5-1 ASSLVETSRSSYNEQF
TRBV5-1 ASSSSGTAYNEQF
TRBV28 ATLRGDTGELF
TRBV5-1 ASSTRFGVEGNTIY
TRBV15 ATSPSGNMNTEAF